This T cell receptor beta chain is drawn from a study of human T cells and chemical hapten exposure. Turning to the study itself: After 6 days, upper back 0.01% DPC patch tests were scored.

TCRdb independently ran MiXCR on the RACE reads; one entry per CDR3 protein. The profile shows 190,000 or so distinct CDR3 sequences, 24% of them singletons. Whole-study findings and limits: Sensitizing to DPC left TCRs with a frequency above 1 in 1000 unaltered. Higher patch test scores went with higher counts of PT1 expanded TCRs.

Documented time point: patch test 3, about 24 weeks after DPC sensitization. Indicated treatment: therapeutic diphenylcyclopropenone sensitization with weekly scalp DPC. Donors, patients with alopecia ranging from 18 to 70 years old and judged suitable for DPC, provided samples. Only a few counts were recorded for this clonotype. Its specificity is not known. Losses at the gene ends were 6 bases for V and 5 bases for J; bases not matched to a gene: 8. Per the germline V gene, CDR1 is MNHNY and CDR2 is SVGAGI (reference sequence). The CDR3 contains 15 residues. Sequences were derived from whole blood, sampled in connection with sensitization to the hapten diphenylcyclopropenone (DPC). The TCR comes from a woman in her forties with alopecia areata. Some clones in this sample may be carry-over from other donors' samples. The V gene is TRBV6-6, the J gene TRBJ1-2; TRBD1 aligns across 11 bases. In DNA, the CDR3 is TGTGCCAGCAGGGCCGGACAGGGGGCCCGATATGGCTACACCTTC. Amino acid sequence: CASRAGQGARYGYTF.